This passage covers 24 T cell receptor beta chains from one sample sequenced in a study of tumor-infiltrating lymphocytes in primary liver carcinoma. Starting from 500 ng of total RNA, TCR beta cDNA was produced with a primer in the constant region. Each TCR beta library was derived from three nested multiplex PCR rounds that employed slightly modified ARM-PCR. The first two PCR rounds used TRBV1-TRBV30 forward primers with a C-beta reverse primer, nine to ten cycles each. MiXCR, run by TCRdb on the multiplex PCR reads, gives a single entry per CDR3 protein. Of some 94,000 distinct CDR3 sequences in the sample, about three quarters were seen once. DNA and RNA were both co-extracted from around 20-30 mg of bulk tissue that had not been sorted. Sequencing was performed on liver tumor tissue from sampling region 5. Regarding subset: tumor region T5, tumor centre. The source of these receptors is a woman aged 55-69 years with primary liver carcinoma and hepatitis B virus infection.

This clonotype has only one observation. V is TRBV12-3 or TRBV12-4 and J is TRBJ2-7, with D maybe TRBD2 (5 bases). CDR3 length: 17 residues. Trimming removed 4 bases at V and 3 bases at J, with 22 bases between. The CDR3 protein is CASSSDGVRARYYEQYF. The CDR3 DNA follows: TGTGCCAGCAGTTCCGACGGGGTTAGGGCCCGTTACTACGAGCAGTACTTC.

This chain connects TRBV11-3 to TRBJ2-7, with D unresolved. The CDR3 is made up of 14 amino acids. Trimming shortened V by 6 bases and J by 5 bases, and 17 bases separated the two germline ends. CDR1 is SGHNT and CDR2 is YENEEA in the germline V gene. For the CDR3, the DNA is TGTGCCAGCAGTAGTGACGGTTCCAGCAACGAGCAGTACTTC. The encoded protein is CASSSDGSSNEQYF.

Regarding this clonotype: An end of the junction differs from the germline gene, which may be a read error. This chain links TRBV6-1 with TRBJ2-1; 9 nucleotides match TRBD1. The CDR3 sequence is 16 residues long. CDR1 and CDR2 (germline): MNHNS, SASEGT. CDR3 protein: CASNEAPGTGSYEQFF. In DNA form, the CDR3 reads TGTGCCAGCAATGAAGCGCCCGGGACAGGGAGCTATGAGCAGTTCTTC.

V is TRBV12-3 or TRBV12-4 and J is TRBJ2-2; the D gene is possibly TRBD2 (5 bases). The CDR3 totals 14 residues. The V end lost 10 bases, the J end lost 3 bases, and 15 bases lay between the germline ends. For the CDR3, the DNA is TGTGCCAACACCCCGGACTGCCACACCGGGGAGCTGTTTTTT. It specifies CANTPDCHTGELFF.

Concerning this clonotype: A much larger clone differs from this one at a single base, so this may be a read error. The chain has TRBV5-1 and TRBJ2-1; D is unresolved. Trimming took 1 base from V and 7 from J, leaving 9 bases between them. This CDR3 has 13 residues. In germline, CDR1 is SGHRS, CDR2 YFSETQ. The CDR3 region is CASSLIFGNEQFF. In DNA form, the CDR3 reads TGCGCCAGCAGCTTGATATTCGGGAATGAGCAGTTCTTC.

As regards this clonotype: A read error may produce the germline difference seen at one junction end. The chain carries TRBV6-2 or TRBV6-3 and TRBJ2-1; 7 bases are a match to TRBD2. Germline loops: CDR1 MNHEY, CDR2 SVGEGT. The CDR3 sequence is 15 residues long. CDR3 DNA: TGTGCCAGCAGTTACGATGGCGGGAGATCGAATGTGCAGTTCTTC. Its translation is CASSYDGGRSNVQFF.

In its sample, this clonotype was seen many times. The chain employs TRBV10-3 and TRBJ2-5; possible D gene TRBD1, 6 bases. The CDR3 spans 15 residues. Germline CDR1 is ENHRY and CDR2 is SYGVKD. Deletions cut 7 bases from V and 4 bases from J, with 19 bases between. The chain's CDR3 is CAINPGHLELETQYF. The CDR3 DNA is TGTGCCATCAACCCGGGACACCTGGAGTTAGAGACCCAGTACTTC.

The CDR3 reads CASSLRLAGDVGELFF. The CDR3 DNA reads as TGTGCCAGCAGCCTCCGACTAGCAGGAGATGTGGGGGAGCTGTTTTTT. V gene TRBV11-2 combines with J gene TRBJ2-2; 7 bases map to TRBD2. There are 16 residues in the CDR3. Losses at the gene ends were 5 bases for V and 8 bases for J; bases not matched to a gene: 14. CDR1 is SGHAT, CDR2 FQNNGV, per germline.

Remarks on this clonotype: The missing conserved phenylalanine or tryptophan at the end of this CDR3 makes a read error likely. No DNA is shown, since the ends of the CDR3 on it are uncertain; the CDR3 is the one TCRdb lists. The gene calls are TRBV28 and TRBJ2-3; TRBD1, the table's D call, was not compared with the DNA. In germline, CDR1 is MDHEN, CDR2 SYDVKM. With termini counted, the CDR3 has 13 amino acids. The CDR3 loop is CASSFILGLGPNL.

This clonotype was observed many times. The chain carries TRBV6-1 and TRBJ2-7, with D maybe TRBD2 (5 bases). CDR1 is MNHNS and CDR2 is SASEGT in the germline V gene. Trimming left V 5 bases short and J 2 bases short, with 16 bases between. The length of the CDR3 is 15 residues. The CDR3 DNA reads TGTGCCAGCAGTAACCAGCGGACCCTAACCTACGAGCAGTACTTC. Translation: CASSNQRTLTYEQYF.

To note about this clonotype: One junction end does not reproduce the germline sequence, and a read error may be involved. The CDR3 is CASSLFRDSCNEQFF. The DNA for the CDR3 is TGCGCCAGCAGCTTGTTCAGAGACTCCTGCAATGAGCAGTTCTTC. The chain employs TRBV5-1 and TRBJ2-1; D is uncertain. CDR1 and CDR2 from the germline V gene are SGHRS and YFSETQ. There are 15 residues in the CDR3.

By share, this clonotype ranks as medium-sized. V gene TRBV11-1 combines with J gene TRBJ1-2, with D perhaps matching TRBD1 (6 bases). CDR3 length equals 14 residues. Trimming took 5 bases from V and 4 from J, leaving 14 bases between them. Germline V CDR1 and CDR2: SGHAT, FQDESV (reference sequence). The CDR3 reads CASSLMDSIYGYTF. CDR3 coding DNA: TGTGCCAGCAGCCTTATGGACAGCATCTATGGCTACACCTTC. Full variable domain (outside the CDR3, taken from reference TRBV11-1 and TRBJ1-2): EAEVAQSPRYKITEKSQAVAFWCDPISGHATLYWYRQILGQGPELLVQFQDESVVDDSQLPKDRFSAERLKGVDSTLKIQPAELGDSAMYLCASSLMDSIYGYTFGSGTRLTVV.

Only a few counts were recorded for this clonotype. The rearrangement uses TRBV7-9 and TRBJ2-7, with a tentative D call TRBD2 (5 bases). CDR3 length: 13 amino acids. V was trimmed by 0 bases and J by 5 bases, leaving 8 bases between them. CDR1 is SEHNR and CDR2 is FQNEAQ in the germline V gene (reference sequence). In DNA, the CDR3 is TGTGCCAGCAGCTTAGCGGGAGTCAACGAGCAGTACTTC. This translates into CASSLAGVNEQYF.

This clonotype has just a few counts. The chain employs TRBV5-1 and TRBJ1-5; D is ambiguous. V was shortened by 4 bases and J by 9 bases, with 17 bases between the two germline ends. The germline CDR1 and CDR2 sequences are SGHRS and YFSETQ. The CDR3 consists of 14 residues. The CDR3 region is CASSPSSDAGPQHF. DNA for the CDR3: TGCGCCAGCAGCCCGTCCTCGGACGCCGGGCCCCAGCATTTT.

On this clonotype: Relative to the germline gene, one junction end is altered; a read error may explain this. V usage is TRBV5-5 and J usage is TRBJ2-7; TRBD2 matches at 12 bases. The CDR3 has 15 residues. Germline CDR1 is SGHKS and CDR2 is YYEKEE (reference sequence). This CDR3 reads CDSSLAGGSSYEQYF. For the CDR3, the DNA is TGTGACAGCAGTCTAGCGGGAGGGTCCTCCTACGAGCAGTACTTC.

This clonotype was seen at least ten times. At one end, the junction sequence differs from germline, possibly due to a read error. The rearrangement uses TRBV4-1 and TRBJ2-4; 9 bases agree with TRBD1. The length of the CDR3 is 15 residues. Per germline, CDR1 MGHRA and CDR2 YSYEKL. The CDR3 reads CASTQRQGQGAIQYF. CDR3 coding DNA: TGCGCCAGCACCCAACGCCAGGGACAGGGCGCCATTCAGTACTTC.

The J gene is TRBJ2-3, the V gene TRBV6-5; no reliable D call. The CDR3 is 11 amino acids. Germline CDR1 and CDR2: MNHEY and SVGAGI. Here the CDR3 DNA reads TGTCTCAGCAGGAGCACAGATACGCAGTATTTT. Its protein is CLSRSTDTQYF.

Comments on this clonotype: Because it lacks the conserved phenylalanine or tryptophan at the end, this CDR3 is likely a read error. The chain has TRBV11-1 and TRBJ2-7, with D perhaps assigned TRBD1 or TRBD2 (6 bases each). Trimming cost V 5 bases and J 10 bases, with 24 bases left between them. Per the germline V gene, CDR1 is SGHAT and CDR2 is FQDESV (reference sequence). The CDR3 spans 15 residues. CDR3 in DNA: TGTGCCAGCAGCCTTCGGACAGCAGGACTACGCGAACAGTACCTC. Amino acids: CASSLRTAGLREQYL.

This chain links TRBV5-5 with TRBJ2-7; TRBD1 agrees at 7 bases. Looked up from germline, CDR1 is SGHKS and CDR2 is YYEKEE (reference sequence). The CDR3 length is 15 residues. V dropped 6 bases and J dropped 3; count of bases not matched to a gene: 12. CDR3 nucleotides: TGTGCCAGCAACTTTGGGACAGCCACCGGCTACGAGCAGTACTTC. It yields the protein CASNFGTATGYEQYF.

The genes are TRBV6-4 and TRBJ2-3; TRBD1 is a possible D gene (5 bases). Germline CDR1 MRHNA, CDR2 SNTAGT. V was pared by 0 bases and J by 6 bases, with 13 bases between. This CDR3 spans 15 amino acids. The CDR3 reads CASSDSRTNIDTQYF. In DNA, the CDR3 is TGTGCCAGCAGTGACTCGAGGACAAATATCGATACGCAGTATTTT.

Concerning this clonotype: Because it lacks the conserved phenylalanine or tryptophan at the end, this CDR3 is likely a read error. The chain has TRBV11-2 and TRBJ2-3; TRBD1 agrees at 7 bases. CDR1 and CDR2 from the germline V gene are SGHAT and FQNNGV. The CDR3 sequence is 16 residues long. The CDR3 sequence is CASNLAGQVITDTQYC. Written as DNA, the CDR3 is TGTGCCAGCAACTTAGCTGGACAGGTGATCACAGATACGCAGTATTGC.

As regards this clonotype: Sequence at one end of the junction differs from germline and may be a read error. The chain recombines TRBV6-5 with TRBJ2-5; 13 bases map to TRBD2. Looked up from germline, CDR1 is MNHEY and CDR2 is SVGAGI. The CDR3 consists of 20 residues. The CDR3 nucleotides read TGTGCCAGCAGTCGCTTCGCTCCGGGACTAGCGGGGTTACTTCAAGAGACCCACTACTTC. This translates into CASSRFAPGLAGLLQETHYF.

There are many counts of this clonotype. The chain recombines TRBV28 with TRBJ1-2; 8 nucleotides line up with TRBD1. Germline CDR1 reads MDHEN; CDR2 reads SYDVKM. The trim removed 1 base at V and 4 bases at J, leaving 11 bases unmatched. The CDR3 totals 17 residues. CDR3 residues: CASSLFRRQGSGYGYTF. The CDR3 DNA reads as TGTGCCAGCAGTTTATTCCGAAGACAGGGGTCGGGCTATGGCTACACCTTC.

This clonotype was seen a few times. The junction and the germline gene differ at one end; a read error may be behind it. The rearrangement joins TRBV30 to TRBJ2-7; 9 bases match TRBD1. CDR1 and CDR2 from the germline V gene are GTSNPN and SVGIG (reference sequence). The CDR3 has 14 residues. The CDR3 DNA reads as TGTGCCTGGAGTGTAGGGACAGGGTGGTACGAGCAGAACTTC. This gives the protein CAWSVGTGWYEQNF.